This TCR beta chain was captured by sequencing in a study of blood T cells in healthy people across ages. Study context: There was about one barcoded beta molecule captured by template switching per two T cells. Study-level points and caveats: Diversity of TCR beta per million T cells declined in a roughly linear way with age.

V gave up 5 bases and J gave up 9 bases; unmatched junction bases: 3. This CDR3 has 13 residues. The germline CDR1 and CDR2 sequences are SGHTA and FQGTGA. Next came a second PCR, run for roughly 7 to 12 cycles, which used a sample-barcoded 5' primer along with a J-beta primer mix. A single record per CDR3 protein comes from TCRdb applying MiXCR to the 5' RACE reads. The sample comprises under 750,000 distinct CDR3 sequences, roughly 48% of which are singletons, and roughly 24% rests with the top ten. This clonotype was detected a few times. Its antigen is undetermined. The sample comprised blood. The sequence came from a man aged 80 or over in good health. The chain carries TRBV7-3 and TRBJ2-1, with 11 nucleotides matching TRBD2. The CDR3 region has the DNA TGTGCCAGCAGCCACGGACTAGCGGGTGAGCAGTTCTTC. This sequence encodes CASSHGLAGEQFF.